Following are 22 T cell receptor beta chains from one sample sequenced in a study of blood T cells in healthy people across ages. With a J-beta primer mix and a sample-barcoded 5' primer, a second PCR ran about 6 to 11 cycles. A single record per CDR3 protein comes from TCRdb applying MiXCR to the 5' RACE reads. The table records around 400,000 distinct CDR3 sequences, 45% to 60% of them present only once. Material: blood. These receptors were obtained from a man aged 60-69 years in good health.

A few counts support this clonotype. The genes are TRBV25-1 and TRBJ2-3; TRBD1 matches at 7 bases. This CDR3 has 14 residues. V was pared by 5 bases and J by 4 bases, with 6 bases of the junction left unmatched. Germline V CDR1 and CDR2: MGHDK, SYGVNS. The CDR3 spells CASSMTGLADTQYF. The CDR3 nucleotides are TGTGCCAGCAGTATGACAGGGTTGGCAGATACGCAGTATTTT.

The table lists this clonotype with many counts. J is TRBJ1-1 and V is TRBV28; no reliable D call. The CDR3 is 12 residues long. The V end lost 6 bases, the J end lost 6 bases, and 11 bases lay between the germline ends. Germline V gives CDR1 MDHEN, CDR2 SYDVKM. CDR3 coding DNA: TGTGCCAGCAGCTACCTTGGTTCTGAAGCTTTCTTT. Translation: CASSYLGSEAFF.

The V and J genes are TRBV6-2 or TRBV6-3 and TRBJ1-5; 7 positions agree with TRBD1. The CDR3 is 15 amino acids. The V gene's germline CDR1 is MNHEY and CDR2 SVGEGT. The V and J ends lost 6 bases and 3 bases, in that order; junction bases with no gene match: 8. The CDR3 DNA is TGTGCCAGCAGCACCAACAGGGGTTACAATCAGCCCCAGCATTTT. Translating gives CASSTNRGYNQPQHF.

The chain has TRBV29-1 and TRBJ1-2, with TRBD1 identical over 7 bases. There are 11 residues in the CDR3. Per the germline V gene, CDR1 is SQVTM and CDR2 is ANQGSEA. The V segment lost 5 bases and the J segment 7 bases; nucleotides outside the gene matches: 4. The CDR3 bases are TGCAGCGTTTGGACAGGCTTTGGCTACACCTTC. Amino acid sequence: CSVWTGFGYTF.

This chain uses TRBV2 with TRBJ1-2, with unresolved D. V was pared by 2 bases and J by 3 bases, with 10 bases between. The CDR3 sequence is 14 residues long. Germline lookup yields CDR1 SNHLY and CDR2 FYNNEI. The CDR3 reads CASSEYSVYYGYTF. CDR3 coding DNA: TGTGCCAGCAGTGAATACAGCGTTTACTATGGCTACACCTTC.

The sample holds one count of this clonotype. This chain links TRBV5-1 with TRBJ1-2; 7 bases map to TRBD1. The germline V gene encodes CDR1 SGHRS and CDR2 YFSETQ. Trimming removed 4 bases from V and 5 bases from J; junction bases left unmatched: 5. The CDR3 contains 13 residues. This CDR3 reads CASSASGQYGYTF. The CDR3 DNA sequence: TGCGCCAGCAGCGCCTCGGGACAGTATGGCTACACCTTC.

The chain employs TRBV20-1 and TRBJ2-7; 10 bases fit TRBD2. The V and J ends lost 3 bases and 6 bases, in that order; junction bases with no gene match: 11. Germline lookup yields CDR1 DFQATT and CDR2 SNEGSKA (reference sequence). The CDR3 has 15 residues. CDR3 protein: CSASVGASGSGEQYF. The CDR3 nucleotides read TGCAGTGCTAGTGTTGGAGCTAGCGGGAGCGGCGAGCAGTACTTC.

This chain uses TRBV2 with TRBJ2-4, with 8 bases identical to TRBD1. This CDR3 region has 13 residues. The germline V gene encodes CDR1 SNHLY and CDR2 FYNNEI. The ends lost 4 bases at V and 5 bases at J; junction bases unmatched: 1. CDR3 DNA: TGTGCCAGCAGTGCGGACAGGGAAAACATTCAGTACTTC. Translated, it gives CASSADRENIQYF.

As to this clonotype: At one end the junction does not follow the germline gene, possibly because of a read error. The chain carries TRBV20-1 and TRBJ2-1; possible D gene TRBD2, 5 bases. CDR3 length: 11 amino acids. The germline gives CDR1 DFQATT, CDR2 SNEGSKA (reference sequence). CDR3 sequence: CSTRVTYEQFF. The DNA of the CDR3 is TGCAGTACTAGAGTGACGTATGAGCAGTTCTTC.

This clonotype was picked up many times. The chain has TRBV3-1 and TRBJ2-5; D not resolved. The CDR3 consists of 14 residues. CDR1 LGHDT and CDR2 YNNKEL come from the germline V gene (reference sequence). Trimming left V 5 bases short and J 2 bases short, with 12 bases between. The CDR3 coding sequence is TGTGCCAGCAGCGACTGGGGTCGACAAGAGACCCAGTACTTC. Translation: CASSDWGRQETQYF.

The sample holds many counts of this clonotype. The rearrangement uses TRBV6-2 or TRBV6-3 and TRBJ2-7; D is uncertain. CDR3 length: 12 residues. In germline, CDR1 is MNHEY, CDR2 SVGEGT. Trimming shortened V by 2 bases and J by 5 bases, and 7 bases separated the two germline ends. Written as DNA, the CDR3 is TGTGCCAGCAGTTACCCGCCCGACGAGCAGTACTTC. Protein sequence: CASSYPPDEQYF.

This rearrangement joins TRBV29-1 to TRBJ1-2; TRBD1 matches 11 bases. The CDR3 is made up of 14 amino acids. The ends lost 4 bases at V and 5 bases at J; junction bases unmatched: 6. Germline assignment: CDR1 SQVTM and CDR2 ANQGSEA. DNA of the CDR3: TGCAGCGTTGGGGACAGGGGGACCTGGTATGGCTACACCTTC. Translated: CSVGDRGTWYGYTF.

This clonotype has a handful of counts. The chain recombines TRBV6-2 or TRBV6-3 with TRBJ2-5; D is uncertain. Trimming cost V 6 bases and J 3 bases, with 14 bases left between them. Looked up from germline, CDR1 is MNHEY and CDR2 is SVGEGT. CDR3 length equals 14 residues. The CDR3: CASSLGPEKETQYF. In nucleotides, the CDR3 is TGTGCCAGCAGCCTAGGACCGGAGAAAGAGACCCAGTACTTC.

The chain is built from TRBV5-1 and TRBJ2-4; possible D gene TRBD1, 6 bases. This CDR3 comprises 18 residues. V dropped 2 bases and J dropped 0 bases, with 18 bases sitting between them. Germline lookup yields CDR1 SGHRS and CDR2 YFSETQ. CDR3 coding DNA: TGCGCCAGCAGCTTAACGGCAGGGGTCCGAATAGCCAAAAACATTCAGTACTTC. Translation gives CASSLTAGVRIAKNIQYF.

V is TRBV28 and J is TRBJ2-5; 8 bases agree with TRBD2. CDR1 is MDHEN, CDR2 SYDVKM, per germline. The CDR3 extends over 14 amino acids. J lost 4 bases, V lost 6 bases, and 7 bases had no gene match. The CDR3 DNA is TGTGCCAGCAGGGACCAGCGGGAGATAGAGACCCAGTACTTC. Protein product: CASRDQREIETQYF. Combining the CDR3 with reference TRBV28 and TRBJ2-5 gives the whole variable domain DVKVTQSSRYLVKRTGEKVFLECVQDMDHENMFWYRQDPGLGLRLIYFSYDVKMKEKGDIPEGYSVSREKKERFSLILESASTNQTSMYLCASRDQREIETQYFGPGTRLLVL.

The V call is TRBV12-3 or TRBV12-4, the J call TRBJ1-6, with a tentative D call TRBD1 (6 bases). This CDR3 comprises 13 residues. Trimming shortened V by 7 bases and J by 10 bases, and 14 bases separated the two germline ends. The CDR3: CASTQDGGSPLHF. The CDR3 bases are TGTGCCAGCACTCAAGACGGGGGCTCACCCCTCCACTTT.

This clonotype was picked up a small number of times. CDR3 sequence (DNA): TGTGCCAGCAGACAGGGAAGGGACACAGATACGCAGTATTTT. Amino acid sequence: CASRQGRDTDTQYF. This chain connects TRBV6-1 to TRBJ2-3; D is possibly TRBD1 (6 bases). Germline V lookup: CDR1 MNHNS, CDR2 SASEGT. Trimming pared 6 bases from V and 2 bases from J, leaving 12 bases between. This CDR3 has 14 residues.

In the case of this clonotype: A read error may account for a junction end that differs from germline. The chain links TRBV7-9 to TRBJ1-1, with no clear D. Germline V gene sequence: CDR1 SEHNR, CDR2 FQNEAQ (reference sequence). The length of the CDR3 is 11 residues. The CDR3 is CTSTDSGEAFF. The DNA of the CDR3 is TGTACCAGCACCGATTCCGGTGAAGCTTTCTTT.

The V call is TRBV12-3 or TRBV12-4, the J call TRBJ1-2; 8 bases align to TRBD1. Germline trimming cut 6 bases from V and 5 bases from J; bases unmatched to any gene: 8. The CDR3 consists of 14 residues. This CDR3 reads CASSSGGARYGYTF. The CDR3 DNA sequence: TGTGCCAGCAGCTCAGGGGGCGCAAGGTATGGCTACACCTTC.

V is TRBV6-1 and J is TRBJ2-3; 11 bases agree with TRBD2. V shed 6 bases and J 2 bases; nucleotides not matched to a gene: 13. CDR3 length: 18 amino acids. Germline V lookup: CDR1 MNHNS, CDR2 SASEGT. Here the CDR3 reads CASSLNSGTSGVTDTQYF. In DNA, the CDR3 is TGTGCCAGCAGCCTAAATTCCGGGACTAGCGGAGTCACAGATACGCAGTATTTT.

The genes are TRBV11-2 and TRBJ1-2, with a weak D call TRBD1 (5 bases). Germline V gives CDR1 SGHAT, CDR2 FQNNGV. This CDR3 has 14 residues. V lost 8 bases to trimming and J lost 6 bases, with 19 bases between them. CDR3 bases: TGTGCCAGCGGGGGGGGTTCAAGTAGGAATGGCTACACCTTC. Translated, it gives CASGGGSSRNGYTF.

The chain links TRBV6-2 or TRBV6-3 to TRBJ1-5; no firm D call. Trimming cost V 7 bases and J 1 base, with 17 bases left between them. Per germline, CDR1 MNHEY and CDR2 SVGEGT. The CDR3 length is 16 residues. This CDR3 reads CASTSPGFPSNQPQHF. DNA for the CDR3: TGTGCCAGCACCTCTCCGGGGTTCCCGAGCAATCAGCCCCAGCATTTT.